Below are 3 T cell receptor beta chains sequenced from a single sample in a study of T cell responses to AZD1222 COVID-19 vaccine (dated by TCRdb to the early 2020s). The time point label here, explained by the study, means: baseline before first vaccination. The library came from the immunoSEQ multiplex PCR assay. TCRdb took over this immuneACCESS table, retaining in-frame rearrangements with V and J assigned. Such tables are incomplete; in checked studies, under half of the missing clones stem from an unresolved V gene, and the remainder is unexplained. The sample has over 150,000 clones on record, 75% to 90% of them singletons. Together, the top ten hold 2.5% to 3% of the sample. Sequencing used peripheral blood, obtained on day 0 of AZD1222 vaccination. Receptors were obtained from an adult in good health.

This clone has just one count. The chain combines TRBV5-5 with TRBJ1-5, with D perhaps TRBD1 (6 bases). V was pared by 2 bases and J by 7 bases, with 13 bases between. The length of the CDR3 is 14 residues. In germline, CDR1 is SGHKS, CDR2 YYEKEE (reference sequence). The CDR3 DNA is TGTGCCAGCAGCTTTCTGGACAGTAACCAGCCCCAGCATTTT. Translation: CASSFLDSNQPQHF.

The gene calls are TRBV11-3 and TRBJ2-1, with D perhaps being TRBD1 or TRBD2 (5 bases each). Trimming removed 3 bases at V and 6 bases at J, with 15 bases between. Germline V gives CDR1 SGHNT, CDR2 YENEEA. The CDR3 runs 15 residues. The CDR3 DNA reads TGTGCCAGCAGCTTTTCCGGGGCGATCGGCAATGAGCAGTTCTTC. This translates into CASSFSGAIGNEQFF.

This clone was detected a few times. The rearrangement joins TRBV7-9 to TRBJ1-2; 7 bases agree with TRBD1. With V trimmed by 5 bases and J by 6 bases, 15 bases remained unmatched. This CDR3 contains 16 residues. Germline assignment: CDR1 SEHNR and CDR2 FQNEAQ (reference sequence). The CDR3 sequence: CASSTRGTDRVNGYTF. The CDR3 region has the DNA TGTGCCAGCAGCACGCGAGGTACTGACAGGGTGAATGGCTACACCTTC.